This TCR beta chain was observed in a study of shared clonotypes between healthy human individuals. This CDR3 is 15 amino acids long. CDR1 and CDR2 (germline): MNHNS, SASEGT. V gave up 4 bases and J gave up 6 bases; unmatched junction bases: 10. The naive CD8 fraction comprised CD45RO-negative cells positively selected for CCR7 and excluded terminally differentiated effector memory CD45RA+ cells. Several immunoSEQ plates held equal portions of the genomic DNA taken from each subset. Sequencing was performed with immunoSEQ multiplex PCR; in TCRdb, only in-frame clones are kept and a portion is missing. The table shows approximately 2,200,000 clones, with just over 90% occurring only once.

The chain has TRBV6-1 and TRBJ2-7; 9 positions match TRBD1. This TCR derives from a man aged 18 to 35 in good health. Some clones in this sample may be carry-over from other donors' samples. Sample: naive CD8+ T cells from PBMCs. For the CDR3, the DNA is TGTGCCAGCAGTGCGATACAGGGGGCCCGGGGCGAGCAGTACTTC. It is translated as CASSAIQGARGEQYF.